This is a list of T cell receptor beta chains from one sample in a study of Graves' ophthalmopathy and Graves' hyperthyroidism. Each CDR3 protein gets one entry after TCRdb re-called the multiplex PCR reads with MiXCR. The sample lists around 1.1 million distinct CDR3 sequences, 35% to 40% occurring once. Source material: peripheral blood or thyroid tissue (not recorded which). The receptors originated from an adult man with Graves' hyperthyroidism. Each CDR3 is given with its conserved first and last residue. The D gene is left open where the match is weak. Only some rows state a clone size, as once, few, many or a class for expanded clones.

TRBJ1-6 | - | TRBV12-3/TRBV12-4 | - | TGTGCCAGCAGTTTAGCAGGGTTAAAGGGTAATTCACCCCTCCACTTT | CASSLAGLKGNSPLHF
TRBJ1-3 | TRBD1 | TRBV15 | - | TGTGCCACCAGCAGAGATGGACAGGGGCTGTATGGCTACACCATATATTTT | CATSRDGQGLYGYTIYF
TRBJ1-3 | TRBD1 | TRBV29-1 | many | TGCAGCGGGGGACAGGGAAACACCATATATTTT | CSGGQGNTIYF
TRBJ2-7 | - | TRBV7-2 | many | TGTGCCAGCAGCTTATACGGTACCGAGCAGTACTTC | CASSLYGTEQYF
TRBJ1-5 | TRBD1 | TRBV19 | - | TGTGCCAGTAACCCCGGGACAGGGGGATTGCCCCAGCATTTT | CASNPGTGGLPQHF
TRBJ1-6 | TRBD1 | TRBV20-1 | many | TGCAGTGCTAGAGATCCCGGGACAGGGGATAATTCACCCCTCCACTTT | CSARDPGTGDNSPLHF
TRBJ2-3 | TRBD2 | TRBV7-6 | - | TGTGCCAGCAGCTTAAACCTAGCGGGAGCAGATACGCAGTATTTT | CASSLNLAGADTQYF
TRBJ1-1 | - | TRBV7-8 | many | TGTGCCAGCAGCCAGATCAACACTGAAGCTTTCTTT | CASSQINTEAFF
TRBJ2-7 | - | TRBV10-3 | - | TGTGCCATCAGCGTACGGGGCATGGAGGGGTCGGCCGAGCAGTACTTC | CAISVRGMEGSAEQYF
TRBJ2-2 | - | TRBV6-1 | - | TGTGCCAGCAGTGAACTGGTGGTAGCGGCCGGGGAGCTGTTTTTT | CASSELVVAAGELFF
TRBJ1-1 | - | TRBV6-5 | - | TGTGCCAGCAGTTACTCCTGGGCAGGGGCAACTGAAGCTTTCTTT | CASSYSWAGATEAFF
TRBJ1-2 | TRBD1 | TRBV6-1 | - | TGTGCCAGCAGTGACGACAGGACAGGGGGCGGTGGCTACACCTTC | CASSDDRTGGGGYTF
TRBJ1-1 | - | TRBV9 | - | TGTGCCAGCAGCGTAGAGGTCCAGGGGCCGAAAGCTTTCTTT | CASSVEVQGPKAFF
TRBJ1-2 | - | TRBV15 | - | TGTGCCACCAGCAGACCCGAAGTCTCTGGCTACACCTTC | CATSRPEVSGYTF
TRBJ2-7 | TRBD1 | TRBV11-2 | few | TGTGCCAGCAGCTTAGTAGAGGCCGGACAGGGCTACGAGCAGTACTTC | CASSLVEAGQGYEQYF
TRBJ1-5 | - | TRBV24-1 | few | TGTGCCACCAGTGCGGCAGCCGGCTTTCAGCCCCAGCATTTT | CATSAAAGFQPQHF
TRBJ2-1 | - | TRBV11-2 | - | TGTGCCAGCAGGGGGACTGACGGCGGGGAGACCCAGTTCTTC | CASRGTDGGETQFF
TRBJ2-7 | TRBD1 | TRBV20-1 | - | TGCAGTGCTAGAGTTCCGTCGACAGGGGGTGGCGAGCAGTACTTC | CSARVPSTGGGEQYF
TRBJ2-7 | - | TRBV2 | many | TGTGCCAGCAGCCACAGCGAACCCTACGAGCAGTACTTC | CASSHSEPYEQYF
TRBJ2-5 | - | TRBV7-2 | once | TGTGCCAGCAGCTTAATGGCGGAGACCCAGTACTTC | CASSLMAETQYF
TRBJ1-1 | - | TRBV11-1 | many | TGTGCCAGCAGCTTAGCGAGCAGGGCCTTCACTGAAGCTTTCTTT | CASSLASRAFTEAFF
TRBJ1-1 | - | TRBV7-8 | - | TGTGCCAGCAGCTGGGGGGTGGTCCTTGAAGCTTTCTTT | CASSWGVVLEAFF
TRBJ1-4 | - | TRBV11-2 | few | TGTGCCAGCAGCTTAGGCGGGGACTCCCTCGGGCTGTTTTTT | CASSLGGDSLGLFF
TRBJ2-7 | TRBD1 | TRBV7-9 | many | TGTGCCAGCAGCCCTGCCGGGACAGGGGTTTTCGAGCAGTACTTC | CASSPAGTGVFEQYF
TRBJ1-1 | - | TRBV29-1 | - | TGCAGCGTTGAGGGCCCCCTTGGTGCTTTCTTT | CSVEGPLGAFF
TRBJ1-2 | TRBD1 | TRBV10-3 | many | TGTGCCAGCAGTGATGACAGGGGCTATGGCTACACCTTC | CASSDDRGYGYTF
TRBJ1-2 | TRBD1 | TRBV7-9 | - | TGTGCCAGCAGCTTCCCGGGACAGGGGGGCAAGTCTAACTATAGCTACACCTTC | CASSFPGQGGKSNYSYTF
TRBJ2-7 | TRBD2 | TRBV2 | many | TGTGCCAGCAGTGTGGCTAGCGGGAACGAGCAGTACTTC | CASSVASGNEQYF
TRBJ2-7 | - | TRBV2 | - | TGTGCCAGCAAGGGGGGACTTACGGGCGAGCAGTACTTC | CASKGGLTGEQYF
TRBJ1-5 | TRBD1 | TRBV7-6 | - | TGTGCCAGCAGCGGCCGACAGGGACAGCACAATCAGCCCCAGCATTTT | CASSGRQGQHNQPQHF
TRBJ1-1 | TRBD1 | TRBV12-3/TRBV12-4 | few | TGTGCCAGCAGTCTGGGGACAGGGGCAATGAACACTGAAGCTTTCTTT | CASSLGTGAMNTEAFF
TRBJ1-1 | - | TRBV9 | many | TGTGCCAGCAGCGCAAGGGTGGGGACCGAAGCTTTCTTT | CASSARVGTEAFF
TRBJ2-2 | TRBD1 | TRBV11-1 | few | TGTGCCAGCAGACACACAGGGGGCGTTGGCACCGGGGAGCTGTTTTTT | CASRHTGGVGTGELFF
TRBJ2-7 | - | TRBV29-1 | - | TGCAGCGTTGAGTTTCTAGGCGAATCCTACGAGCAGTACTTC | CSVEFLGESYEQYF
TRBJ1-5 | TRBD1 | TRBV2 | many | TGTGCCAGCAGTGTCACGGACAGGGGCAATCAGCCCCAGCATTTT | CASSVTDRGNQPQHF
TRBJ1-3 | - | TRBV4-3 | many | TGCGCCAGCAGCCAAGATCGGGAAAACACCATATATTTT | CASSQDRENTIYF
TRBJ1-1 | - | TRBV30 | - | TGTGCCTGGAGAACAGGGAACACTGAAGCTTTCTTT | CAWRTGNTEAFF
TRBJ2-2 | - | TRBV25-1 | many | TGTGCCAGCAGTGAATTGGGGATAGCCGGGGAGCTGTTTTTT | CASSELGIAGELFF
TRBJ2-5 | - | TRBV7-2 | many | TGTGCCAGCAGCTTTTCTAGCACGGAGACCCAGTACTTC | CASSFSSTETQYF
TRBJ1-1 | - | TRBV5-1 | - | TGCGCCAGCACCCCCCGGTTTGGAGGGAACACTGAAGCTTTCTTT | CASTPRFGGNTEAFF
TRBJ1-3 | - | TRBV7-9 | few | TGTGCCAGCAGCTTTGGAGGGGAGGGAAACACCATATATTTT | CASSFGGEGNTIYF
TRBJ2-7 | - | TRBV30 | once | TGTGCCTTATCACTCATGTCCTACGAGCAGTACTTC | CALSLMSYEQYF
TRBJ1-5 | - | TRBV2 | many | TGTGCCAGCACCGCCGAGGAAGGTCGCCATTTAAATCAGCCCCAGCATTTT | CASTAEEGRHLNQPQHF
TRBJ2-7 | TRBD2 | TRBV29-1 | many | TGCAGCGCCGGGACTAGCGGGTTCTACGAGCAGTACTTC | CSAGTSGFYEQYF
TRBJ2-2 | - | TRBV12-5 | few | TGTGCTAGTGGTTTTTTTGGCTCCGGGGAGCTGTTTTTT | CASGFFGSGELFF
TRBJ2-7 | - | TRBV29-1 | many | TGCAGCGTCACGGGTAGTAGGGCGAGAGGCTACGAGCAGTACTTC | CSVTGSRARGYEQYF
TRBJ2-7 | TRBD2 | TRBV7-2 | - | TGTGCCAGCAGCCTTAGCGGGGGGGGCTCCTACGAGCAGTACTTC | CASSLSGGGSYEQYF
TRBJ2-2 | - | TRBV7-9 | - | TGTGCCAGCAGCAAATTCGGGGGGCAGTTTTTT | CASSKFGGQFF
TRBJ1-2 | - | TRBV29-1 | - | TGCAGCGGTGGCGGGGCGGGGGGCTACACCTTC | CSGGGAGGYTF